This is a list of T cell receptor beta chains from one sample in a study of T cells after yellow fever vaccination. TCRdb re-called the 5' RACE reads with MiXCR, one entry per CDR3 protein. The sample has roughly 310,000 distinct CDR3 sequences, 8.7% seen once. The specimen comprised PBMCs, sampled on the day of the first yellow fever vaccination. Every receptor here comes from a man between 18 and 35 years old who received the YFV17D yellow fever vaccine. The CDR3 runs from the conserved cysteine through the conserved F or W.

len | j_gene | v_gene | CDR3aa
14 | TRBJ2-1 | TRBV5-1 | CASSLGDLHNEQFF
13 | TRBJ1-5 | TRBV24-1 | CATSDLTGGEQHF
15 | TRBJ1-6 | TRBV20-1 | CSARKIEGTNSPLHF
16 | TRBJ2-2 | TRBV6-2/TRBV6-3 | CASSYDRGEYPGELFF
13 | TRBJ1-1 | TRBV14 | CASSQERQGEAFF
20 | TRBJ2-2 | TRBV7-4 | CASSGTGTSGFRQNTGELFF
12 | TRBJ2-7 | TRBV7-3 | CASSPEVGEQYF
15 | TRBJ2-1 | TRBV28 | CASSELAGGHNEQFF
13 | TRBJ2-2 | TRBV18 | CASSPGTLGELFF
16 | TRBJ1-6 | TRBV7-2 | CASSLEVGGGNSPLHF
16 | TRBJ2-3 | TRBV20-1 | CSARDRRAGRTDTQYF
14 | TRBJ1-1 | TRBV7-3 | CASSLGQENTEAFF
17 | TRBJ1-2 | TRBV4-1 | CASSQDSGTEVNYGYTF
13 | TRBJ1-5 | TRBV6-5 | CASSYGRHQPQHF
16 | TRBJ1-1 | TRBV5-5 | CASSPGTGRMNTEAFF
15 | TRBJ2-3 | TRBV15 | CATSSTQGFADTQYF
17 | TRBJ2-6 | TRBV3-1 | CASSQAILSSGANVLTF
15 | TRBJ1-5 | TRBV7-2 | CASSPGISSNQPQHF
14 | TRBJ1-5 | TRBV2 | CASSELMSNQPQHF
16 | TRBJ1-1 | TRBV12-3/TRBV12-4 | CARSDRDYGMNTEAFF
11 | TRBJ1-2 | TRBV29-1 | CSVETGDGYTF
14 | TRBJ2-1 | TRBV10-2 | CASSGAGLANEQFF
17 | TRBJ2-3 | TRBV5-4 | CASSLFERGLGTDTQYF
18 | TRBJ2-1 | TRBV6-2/TRBV6-3 | CASSYDPWGGVAYNEQFF
14 | TRBJ1-6 | TRBV12-3/TRBV12-4 | CASSVGGVNSPLHF
14 | TRBJ2-1 | TRBV29-1 | CTWGLRPGENEQFF
17 | TRBJ1-5 | TRBV6-5 | CASSYSFPPTSNQPQHF
15 | TRBJ2-1 | TRBV5-1 | CASRSPGSSYNEQFF
10 | TRBJ1-6 | TRBV5-5 | CATGPSPLCF
15 | TRBJ1-4 | TRBV12-3/TRBV12-4 | CASSWGPTTNEKLFF
16 | TRBJ2-1 | TRBV11-2 | CASSLDPGVRYNEQFF
16 | TRBJ1-1 | TRBV6-5 | CASSYFGRGMNTEAFF
16 | TRBJ2-1 | TRBV10-3 | CAISESKGDLENEQFF
14 | TRBJ2-1 | TRBV20-1 | CSATAGGPPREQFF
14 | TRBJ2-1 | TRBV11-2 | CASSLVTVYNEQFF
15 | TRBJ1-2 | TRBV20-1 | CSAPGPTGRNYGYTF
15 | TRBJ2-5 | TRBV21-1 | CASRNLGQGGETQYF
17 | TRBJ2-5 | TRBV12-3/TRBV12-4 | CASSASGGSLYQETQYF
15 | TRBJ1-2 | TRBV5-4 | CASSLAKSDNYGYTF
16 | TRBJ2-1 | TRBV6-1 | CASRDPWGGGFDEQFF
12 | TRBJ2-3 | TRBV29-1 | CSVELAGGTQYF
15 | TRBJ1-6 | TRBV4-3 | CASSHYGQGNSPLHF
14 | TRBJ2-7 | TRBV2 | CASSEDWSSDEQYF
18 | TRBJ2-2 | TRBV6-2/TRBV6-3 | CASSTPPGRAISTGELFF
17 | TRBJ2-1 | TRBV6-2/TRBV6-3 | CASGGLAGGRSYNEQFF
14 | TRBJ1-4 | TRBV2 | CASNDGTTNEKLFF
11 | TRBJ2-3 | TRBV25-1 | CASSDFNTQYF
12 | TRBJ2-5 | TRBV5-6 | CASSQTEETQYF
18 | TRBJ2-2 | TRBV11-2 | CASSPRGTSWSNTGELFF
13 | TRBJ2-3 | TRBV12-3/TRBV12-4 | CASSLIRRGTQYF
11 | TRBJ2-7 | TRBV20-1 | CSATGAYEQYF
14 | TRBJ2-5 | TRBV14 | CASSHLGGAETQYF
15 | TRBJ1-2 | TRBV5-1 | CASRLRDRTNYGYTF
15 | TRBJ2-2 | TRBV7-2 | CASSLVGQVAGELFF